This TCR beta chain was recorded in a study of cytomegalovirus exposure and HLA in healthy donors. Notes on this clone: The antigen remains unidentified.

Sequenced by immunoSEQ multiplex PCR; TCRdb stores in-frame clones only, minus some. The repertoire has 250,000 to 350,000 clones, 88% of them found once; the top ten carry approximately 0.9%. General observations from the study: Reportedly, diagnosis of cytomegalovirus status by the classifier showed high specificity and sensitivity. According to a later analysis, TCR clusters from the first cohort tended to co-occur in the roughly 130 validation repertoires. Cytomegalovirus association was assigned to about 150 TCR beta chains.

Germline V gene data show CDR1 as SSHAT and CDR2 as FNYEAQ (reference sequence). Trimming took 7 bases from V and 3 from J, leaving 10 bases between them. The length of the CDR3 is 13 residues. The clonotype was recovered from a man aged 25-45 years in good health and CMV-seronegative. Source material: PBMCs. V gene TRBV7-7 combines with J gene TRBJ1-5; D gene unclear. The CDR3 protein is CASIQYSNQPQHF. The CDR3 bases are TGTGCCAGCATCCAGTATTCCAATCAGCCCCAGCATTTT.